This T cell receptor beta chain was captured in a study of cytomegalovirus exposure and HLA in healthy donors. General observations from the study: Association of a missense DCLRE1C variant with TCR beta V- and J-gene trimming was reported in a later analysis. TCR beta sequences reportedly predicted most subjects' HLA-A and HLA-B alleles accurately.

This CDR3 has 14 residues. The germline gives CDR1 LNHDA, CDR2 SQIVND (reference sequence). Trimming cost V 6 bases and J 3 bases, with 12 bases left between them. At the time of sampling, donors were nominally healthy, though unrecorded immune exposures were likely. The PCR employed 60 Vbeta primers together with 13 Jbeta primers. The protocol was immunoSEQ multiplex PCR, while the TCRdb copy is restricted to in-frame clones and leaves out a portion. The data show about 52,000 clones, with around 72% seen just once and about 3.1% held by the top ten. Regarding this clone: The antigen is undetermined.

This TCR derives from a man aged 18 to 30 in good health and CMV-seronegative. Sequencing was carried out using PBMCs. The chain has TRBV19 and TRBJ1-5; D remains unclear. The CDR3 here is CASRSGGPNQPQHF. DNA of the CDR3: TGTGCCAGTAGATCGGGAGGTCCCAATCAGCCCCAGCATTTT.